The rows below give T cell receptor beta chains drawn from one sample of a study of blood T cell repertoires in COVID-19. Profiled with immunoSEQ multiplex PCR; TCRdb holds only in-frame clones, not every one. In the table there are some 97,000 clones, over 65% of which are singletons. Sequenced material: peripheral blood. The receptors shown here come from a human donor in a cohort sampled during active COVID-19. The conserved cysteine and the conserved F or W are not part of the CDR3 here. Clone size, where shown, is once, few, many, or a class for clones that have expanded.

-	TRBV4-1	TRBJ1-5	ASSRGTGGQPQH
-	TRBV7-6	TRBJ2-7	ASSLDPITEYEQY
-	TRBV30	TRBJ2-6	AWSGDFPGGANVLT
-	TRBV7-2	TRBJ1-2	ASSTNRDGYGYT
once	TRBV29-1	TRBJ2-6	SVEVPTSGANVLT
-	TRBV2	TRBJ1-2	ASSEQGGYGYT
-	TRBV6-6	TRBJ2-3	ASSSRQGSTDTQY
-	TRBV7-2	TRBJ2-1	ASSHITSFYNEQF
-	TRBV30	TRBJ2-7	AWTPPRTGVPYEQY
-	TRBV27	TRBJ2-5	ASSQGTGLEETQY
-	TRBV5-1	TRBJ1-6	ASSQGQGNSPLH
-	TRBV6-4	TRBJ2-2	ASSPRLAENTGELF
-	TRBV5-1	TRBJ2-4	ASSLGTSGNIQY
-	TRBV19	TRBJ1-1	ASGDRDTYTEAF
-	TRBV7-9	TRBJ2-1	ASSESGRASYNEQF
few	TRBV6-6	TRBJ1-1	ASSLTGVNTEAF
-	TRBV4-1	TRBJ1-2	ASSHPGQGVLGYT
-	TRBV9	TRBJ2-1	ASSPISSGPYNEQF
once	TRBV10-2	TRBJ2-7	ASSERDSTYEQY
-	TRBV19	TRBJ1-5	ASQYSRNQPQH
-	TRBV7-2	TRBJ2-4	ASSYGAKNIQY
-	TRBV27	TRBJ2-7	ASASFSDRVYEQY
-	TRBV9	TRBJ1-1	ASSVVPSGTEAF
-	TRBV5-1	TRBJ1-6	ASSPAGHSTYSPLH
-	TRBV18	TRBJ1-5	ASSPGGSQPQH
-	TRBV29-1	TRBJ2-1	SVGRLGGRNEQF
-	TRBV7-8	TRBJ1-5	ASSLSRYDNQPQH
-	TRBV2	TRBJ1-5	ASNRDRGSNQPQH
-	TRBV6-5	TRBJ1-1	ASRPDRGWTEAF
-	TRBV7-2	TRBJ2-7	ASSPHRGRILYEQY
-	TRBV3-1/TRBV3-2	TRBJ2-7	ASSQDWQGGEQY
-	TRBV4-1	TRBJ1-6	ASSKEPGANYNSPLH
-	TRBV11-2	TRBJ2-1	ASSLRASGSPSSYNEQF
-	TRBV6-1	TRBJ1-6	ASSGRSGTPNSPLH
-	TRBV6-2/TRBV6-3	TRBJ2-7	ASSYPTGYEQY
-	TRBV20-1	TRBJ1-6	SASDTRAGAYH
once	TRBV4-1	TRBJ1-4	ASGQSTWEKLF
-	TRBV6-2/TRBV6-3	TRBJ1-6	ASSSGDSSYNSPLH
-	TRBV5-1	TRBJ1-2	ASRNGAGQAGYT
-	TRBV6-5	TRBJ2-7	ASTAGTGGSEQY
-	TRBV5-1	TRBJ2-3	ASSEDRGHVDTQY
-	TRBV19	TRBJ2-7	ASKGTGYGGEQY
-	TRBV7-2	TRBJ2-7	ASSQPGGYNEQY
-	TRBV18	TRBJ2-3	ASSPGQSRTDTQY
-	TRBV6-2/TRBV6-3	TRBJ1-5	ASSSSQDNQPQH
once	TRBV11-2	TRBJ2-3	ASSSSVSPGGHTQY
-	TRBV4-3	TRBJ2-7	ASSQDDRGGYEQY
-	TRBV9	TRBJ2-5	ASSVAGNRGQETQY
-	TRBV11-3	TRBJ2-5	ASSPPVLAGGGMETQY
-	TRBV2	TRBJ2-1	ASSDGSGRTSGRLSEQF
-	TRBV15	TRBJ2-4	ATSTPYDKNIQY
few	TRBV9	TRBJ2-5	ASSVAGVKETQY
-	TRBV6-5	TRBJ2-7	ATAGTSGGSYEQY